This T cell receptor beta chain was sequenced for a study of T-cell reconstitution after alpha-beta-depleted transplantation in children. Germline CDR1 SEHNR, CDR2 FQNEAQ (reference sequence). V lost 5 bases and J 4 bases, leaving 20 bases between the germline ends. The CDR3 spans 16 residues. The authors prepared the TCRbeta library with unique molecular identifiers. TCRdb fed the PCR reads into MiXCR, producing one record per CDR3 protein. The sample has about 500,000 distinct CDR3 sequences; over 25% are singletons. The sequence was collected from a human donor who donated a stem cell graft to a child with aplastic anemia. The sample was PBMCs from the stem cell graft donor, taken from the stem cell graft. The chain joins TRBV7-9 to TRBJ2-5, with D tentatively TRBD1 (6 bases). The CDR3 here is CASSLNRALRSETQYF. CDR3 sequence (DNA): TGTGCCAGCAGCCTTAACAGGGCTCTGCGGTCAGAGACCCAGTACTTC.